This T cell receptor beta chain was documented in a study of early T cells in non-severe SARS-CoV-2 infection (dated by TCRdb to the early 2020s). About the study as a whole: Because TCR sequencing relied on bulk RNA taken from unsorted whole blood, pairing of alpha and beta chains was not possible.

The study was a case-control design nested within a healthcare worker cohort in London, UK, with weekly nasopharyngeal swab PCR tests and blood sampling. Healthcare workers were recruited between 23 and 31 March 2020, during the week of the UK lockdown, and were followed weekly for up to roughly 15 weeks. Library preparation employed 5' RACE. Sequenced using a NextSeq 500. In the TCR library protocol, unique molecular identifiers were attached to individual cDNA molecules to correct for PCR bias and sequencing error. TCR alpha and beta chains were both sequenced, and the abundances of alpha and beta sequences in each sample were closely correlated with each other. As for the original processing: Decombinator V4 was used to annotate TCR sequences for V gene, J gene and CDR3. TCRs were defined as expanded if a significant change between any two time points was detected under a Poisson model with p below 0.0001. TCR abundances were normalised to the total number of TCRs sequenced per sample and expressed as counts per million. MAIT TCRs were defined by TRAV1-2 paired with TRAJ12, TRAJ20 or TRAJ33, and iNKT TCRs by TRAV10 paired with TRAJ18. A search of VDJdb, accessed on 1 November 2021, was run for TCRs annotated to CMV, EBV and SARS-CoV-2, with TCRs annotated for multiple antigens excluded. Using fastp at Q25 and MiXCR, TCRdb reprocessed the public reads and kept productive beta chains. Entries are consolidated by CDR3 protein sequence, retaining the most common genes and DNA. These V and J calls derive from TCRdb rather than the authors' analysis. This sample is represented by 25,000 to 30,000 distinct CDR3 sequences; about 4.2% of them were singletons. Clones ranked in the top ten supply approximately 4% of the sample.

The paper's findings and limits, for the study overall: Matching against VDJdb was skewed toward anti-spike CD8 responses, likely underestimated virus-specific expansions, and missed private and CD4 specificities.

The CDR3 sequence holds 14 residues, the cysteine and phenylalanine included. The retained sequence is limited to the CDR3, 42 bases, with the frame set at the first base. At the junction V is shortened by 2 bases and J by 8 bases, with 10 bases in between. CDR1 and CDR2 (LGHDT, YNNKEL) derive from the germline V gene (reference sequence). This clonotype was seen many times. Its antigen is currently not known. No base-level quality is on record; no much larger clone is a single base apart. The chain joins TRBV3-1 to TRBJ1-6, with no confidently assigned D gene. The receptor's source is an adult who was a healthcare worker with PCR-confirmed SARS-CoV-2 infection or an uninfected control (not recorded which). Source material: whole blood. At the DNA level, the sequence is TGTGCCAGCAGCCAAAGTCAGGTGGATTCACCCCTCCACTTT. This encodes CASSQSQVDSPLHF.